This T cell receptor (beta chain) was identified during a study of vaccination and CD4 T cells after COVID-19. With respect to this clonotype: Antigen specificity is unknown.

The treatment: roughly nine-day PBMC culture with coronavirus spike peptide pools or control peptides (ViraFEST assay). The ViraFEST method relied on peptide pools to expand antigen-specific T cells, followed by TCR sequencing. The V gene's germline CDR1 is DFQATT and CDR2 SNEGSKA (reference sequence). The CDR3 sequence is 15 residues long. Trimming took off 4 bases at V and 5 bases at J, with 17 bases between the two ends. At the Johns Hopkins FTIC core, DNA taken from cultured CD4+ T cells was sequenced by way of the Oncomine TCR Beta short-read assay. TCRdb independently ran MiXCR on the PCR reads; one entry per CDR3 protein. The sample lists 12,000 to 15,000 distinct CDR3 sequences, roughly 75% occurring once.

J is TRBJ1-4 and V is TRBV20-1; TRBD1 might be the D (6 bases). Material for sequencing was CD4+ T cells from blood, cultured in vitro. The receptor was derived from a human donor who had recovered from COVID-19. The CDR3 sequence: CSAILREQGNEKLFF. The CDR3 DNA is TGCAGTGCTATTCTTAGGGAACAGGGCAATGAAAAACTGTTTTTT.